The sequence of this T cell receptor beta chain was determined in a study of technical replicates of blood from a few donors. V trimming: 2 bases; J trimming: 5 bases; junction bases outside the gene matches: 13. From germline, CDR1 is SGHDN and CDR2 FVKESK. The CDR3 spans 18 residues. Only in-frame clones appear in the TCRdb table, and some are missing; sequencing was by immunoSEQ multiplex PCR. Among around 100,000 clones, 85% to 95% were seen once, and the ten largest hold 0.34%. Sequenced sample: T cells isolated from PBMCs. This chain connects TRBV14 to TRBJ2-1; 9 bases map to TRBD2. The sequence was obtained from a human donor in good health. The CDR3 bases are TGTGCCAGCAGCCAATATATAGCGGGAGCGCGGCCAGACAATGAGCAGTTCTTC. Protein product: CASSQYIAGARPDNEQFF.